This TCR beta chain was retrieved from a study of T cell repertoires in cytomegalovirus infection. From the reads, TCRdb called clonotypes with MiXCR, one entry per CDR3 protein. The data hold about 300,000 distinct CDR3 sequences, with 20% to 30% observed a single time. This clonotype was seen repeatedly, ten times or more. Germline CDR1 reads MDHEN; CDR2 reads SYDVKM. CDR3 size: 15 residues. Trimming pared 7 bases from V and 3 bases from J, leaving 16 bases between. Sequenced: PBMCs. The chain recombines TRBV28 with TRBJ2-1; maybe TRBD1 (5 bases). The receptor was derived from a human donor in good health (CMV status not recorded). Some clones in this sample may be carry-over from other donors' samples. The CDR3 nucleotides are TGTGCCAGCACCGCCTCTGGGGCCCGCTACAATGAGCAGTTCTTC. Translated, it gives CASTASGARYNEQFF.